The 7 T cell receptor beta chains in this list originate from one sample, sequenced in a study of identical twins. TCRdb fed the 5' RACE reads into MiXCR, producing one record per CDR3 protein. The sample carries about 900,000 distinct CDR3 sequences, roughly an eighth recorded once. These data were also filed under a second study, of yellow fever vaccine responses in identical twins.

Sequenced sample: PBMCs. These receptor sequences come from a woman between 18 and 29 years old in good health.

The chain is built from TRBV5-6 and TRBJ2-1; 7 bases fit TRBD1. Trimming took 0 bases from V and 8 from J; bases not matched to a gene: 8. The CDR3 spans 15 residues. In germline, CDR1 is SGHDT, CDR2 YYEEEE. As DNA, the CDR3 is TGTGCCAGCAGCTTGGGACAGGGAACTAGGGATGAGCAGTTCTTC. Residues: CASSLGQGTRDEQFF.

The chain uses TRBV20-1 and TRBJ1-5, with D possibly TRBD1 on 5 matching bases. This CDR3 has 14 residues. Germline CDR1 reads DFQATT; CDR2 reads SNEGSKA (reference sequence). The V and J ends lost 2 bases and 3 bases respectively, with 11 bases between them. The CDR3 DNA reads as TGCAGTGCTAGAAGGGGAGCCGACAATCAGCCCCAGCATTTT. Its translation is CSARRGADNQPQHF.

J is TRBJ2-1 and V is TRBV6-1, with D possibly matching TRBD2 (5 bases). Per germline, CDR1 MNHNS and CDR2 SASEGT. The CDR3 is made up of 15 amino acids. V lost 8 bases and J lost 7, with 21 bases in between. The CDR3 protein is CASAKGGGWKNEQFF. In nucleotides, the CDR3 is TGTGCCAGCGCCAAAGGTGGCGGGTGGAAAAATGAGCAGTTCTTC.

This clonotype appeared many times. The chain links TRBV12-3 or TRBV12-4 to TRBJ2-1, with D hard to call. The CDR3 is 13 residues long. With 7 bases removed from V and 4 bases from J, the gap between germline ends came to 11 bases. CDR3 residues: CASTPLGYNEQFF. CDR3 coding DNA: TGTGCCAGCACCCCGCTGGGATACAATGAGCAGTTCTTC.

This chain connects TRBV20-1 to TRBJ2-3, with a possible D match to TRBD2 (5 bases). The CDR3 length is 13 residues. Trimming shortened V by 4 bases and J by 5 bases, and 13 bases separated the two germline ends. Germline V gives CDR1 DFQATT, CDR2 SNEGSKA (reference sequence). The DNA for the CDR3 is TGCAGTGCTACGGACCGGGAAGTAGATACGCAGTATTTT. Amino acids: CSATDREVDTQYF.

This clonotype was seen at least ten times. This chain uses TRBV28 with TRBJ2-7; D call uncertain. CDR3 length equals 13 residues. Trimming pared 7 bases from V and 0 bases from J, leaving 10 bases between. Germline-derived CDR1 and CDR2 are MDHEN and SYDVKM. The chain's CDR3 is CASKSVNSYEQYV. In DNA, the CDR3 is TGTGCCAGCAAATCCGTCAACTCCTACGAGCAGTACGTC.

This clonotype was seen a handful of times. The CDR3 nucleotides read TGTGCCAGCAGCTTGGATGGCGGGGGGACAGATACGCAGTATTTT. Residues: CASSLDGGGTDTQYF. The chain carries TRBV5-4 and TRBJ2-3, with 8 bases that match TRBD2. V was pared by 0 bases and J by 3 bases, with 3 bases of the junction left unmatched. Germline CDR1 SGHNT, CDR2 YYREEE (reference sequence). The CDR3 sequence is 15 residues long.